The entry below gives a single T cell receptor beta chain sequence along with its context. The antigen is unknown. There are 15 residues in the CDR3. V dropped 5 bases and J dropped 8 bases, with 21 bases sitting between them. Germline V gives CDR1 SEHNR, CDR2 FQNEAQ (reference sequence). Assay used: immunoSEQ multiplex PCR; TCRdb lists only in-frame clones, some missing. This table holds nearly 1,000,000 clones, 70% to 85% found once. This sample stems from a study of shared clonotypes between healthy human individuals. Study-level results: Naive subsets generally had larger estimated richness than memory subsets.

Material for sequencing was memory CD4+ T cells sorted from blood. Indicated subset: CD45RA-negative fraction. This TCR was sampled from a man aged 18 to 35 in good health. The V call is TRBV7-9, the J call TRBJ1-2; tentatively, D is TRBD1 (6 bases). CDR3 loop: CASSPSSQGSRGYTF. The CDR3 DNA sequence: TGTGCCAGCAGCCCCAGTTCGCAGGGGTCGAGGGGCTACACCTTC. Using reference TRBV7-9 and TRBJ1-2 for the parts outside the CDR3, the full variable domain is DTGVSQNPRHKITKRGQNVTFRCDPISEHNRLYWYRQTLGQGPEFLTYFQNEAQLEKSRLLSDRFSAERPKGSFSTLEIQRTEQGDSAMYLCASSPSSQGSRGYTFGSGTRLTVV.